Shown below are 19 T cell receptor beta chains from a single sample sequenced in a study of blood T cell repertoires in COVID-19. Clones were sequenced by immunoSEQ multiplex PCR, and TCRdb holds only the in-frame ones, with some missing. The sample yields a few hundred thousand clones, 70% to 85% seen once. Sequencing was performed on peripheral blood. These receptor sequences come from a middle-aged man who had recovered from COVID-19.

V gene TRBV30 combines with J gene TRBJ1-1; perhaps TRBD1 as D (6 bases). V was pared by 3 bases and J by 5 bases, with 13 bases between. This CDR3 region has 13 residues. Per germline, CDR1 GTSNPN and CDR2 SVGIG (reference sequence). The chain's CDR3 is CAWRETGLTEAFF. In DNA, the CDR3 is TGTGCCTGGAGAGAAACAGGGCTGACTGAAGCTTTCTTT.

The chain carries TRBV6-5 and TRBJ1-5; D is unclear. Trimming cost V 6 bases and J 5 bases, with 11 bases left between them. Germline CDR1 and CDR2: MNHEY and SVGAGI. This CDR3 spans 13 amino acids. CDR3 sequence: CASSRGPDQPQHF. The CDR3 DNA is TGTGCCAGCAGCAGAGGCCCAGATCAGCCCCAGCATTTT.

This chain links TRBV10-1 with TRBJ1-1, with 7 bases fitting TRBD1. The germline CDR1 and CDR2 sequences are WNHNN and SYGVQD (reference sequence). J gave up 10 bases and V 7 bases, and 12 bases lay outside the gene matches. This CDR3 has 13 amino acids. Written as DNA, the CDR3 is TGCGCCAGCATCTTTCATCGGAGGGGGCGAGCTTTCTTT. Translating gives CASIFHRRGRAFF.

This clone has just a few counts. The CDR3 sequence is CASKRDRQTGYTF. The CDR3 bases are TGTGCCAGCAAGAGGGACAGGCAGACAGGCTACACCTTC. The chain has TRBV6-5 and TRBJ1-2; 8 bases match TRBD1. V was pared by 7 bases and J by 8 bases, with 9 bases of the junction left unmatched. Germline CDR1 is MNHEY and CDR2 is SVGAGI. There are 13 residues in the CDR3.

V and J are TRBV19 and TRBJ2-1; TRBD2 agrees at 13 bases. CDR1 and CDR2 (germline): LNHDA, SQIVND (reference sequence). The CDR3 extends over 17 amino acids. Trimming at V came to 4 bases and at J to 7 bases, leaving 10 bases not matched to a gene. In nucleotides, the CDR3 is TGTGCCAGTAGTAAGGGACTAGCGGGGTCCGCGGGGAATGAGCAGTTCTTC. It specifies CASSKGLAGSAGNEQFF.

The V call is TRBV11-2, the J call TRBJ2-7, with D perhaps matching TRBD2 (6 bases). Germline lookup yields CDR1 SGHAT and CDR2 FQNNGV. The CDR3 consists of 15 residues. Trimming took 5 bases from V and 1 from J, leaving 15 bases between them. DNA for the CDR3: TGTGCCAGCAGCAGATCGGGACTCGAGTCCTACGAGCAGTACTTC. Residues: CASSRSGLESYEQYF.

The chain joins TRBV6-2 or TRBV6-3 to TRBJ2-3, with D tentatively TRBD1 (5 bases). V was cut by 4 bases and J by 0 bases, with 8 bases left in between. CDR1 and CDR2 from the germline V gene are MNHEY and SVGEGT. The CDR3 is 14 amino acids. The CDR3 sequence is CASSLGPSTDTQYF. The CDR3 DNA is TGTGCCAGCAGTTTGGGGCCCAGCACAGATACGCAGTATTTT.

V is TRBV2 and J is TRBJ2-5, with 9 bases lining up with TRBD1. This CDR3 contains 13 residues. Germline CDR1 and CDR2: SNHLY and FYNNEI. V trimming: 6 bases; J trimming: 5 bases; junction bases outside the gene matches: 4. DNA for the CDR3: TGTGCCAGCAGAGCTGGGACAGGGGAGACCCAGTACTTC. Protein product: CASRAGTGETQYF.

The chain employs TRBV30 and TRBJ1-6; 7 bases line up with TRBD1. Germline assignment: CDR1 GTSNPN and CDR2 SVGIG (reference sequence). V was pared by 3 bases and J by 9 bases, with 11 bases of the junction left unmatched. The CDR3 is 15 residues long. CDR3 in DNA: TGTGCCTGGAGGATTTCAGGGGGAATTGGTTCACCCCTCCACTTT. Amino acids: CAWRISGGIGSPLHF.

V usage is TRBV20-1 and J usage is TRBJ1-4; the D gene is possibly TRBD1 (6 bases). Per germline, CDR1 DFQATT and CDR2 SNEGSKA (reference sequence). V lost 3 bases, J lost 5 bases, and 16 bases lay in between. The CDR3 extends over 15 amino acids. The CDR3 region is CSASGWGPSNEKLFF. Written as DNA, the CDR3 is TGCAGTGCTAGTGGTTGGGGGCCTTCAAATGAAAAACTGTTTTTT.

V is TRBV12-3 or TRBV12-4 and J is TRBJ2-7; D is ambiguous. The CDR3 runs 13 residues. Trimming took 1 base from V and 2 from J, leaving 6 bases between them. The CDR3 protein is CASSLDAAYEQYF. Here the CDR3 DNA reads TGTGCCAGCAGTTTAGATGCGGCCTACGAGCAGTACTTC.

This CDR3 is CASRLQGAGETQYF. DNA of the CDR3: TGTGCCAGCAGACTACAGGGGGCCGGGGAGACCCAGTACTTC. J is TRBJ2-5 and V is TRBV6-5, with 9 bases lining up with TRBD1. Per the germline V gene, CDR1 is MNHEY and CDR2 is SVGAGI. Losses at the gene ends were 6 bases for V and 5 bases for J; bases not matched to a gene: 7. This CDR3 has 14 residues.

The chain has TRBV7-2 and TRBJ2-7, with TRBD1 matching over 7 bases. Trimming took 6 bases from V and 1 from J; bases not matched to a gene: 9. The CDR3 totals 15 residues. Germline V gene data show CDR1 as SGHTA and CDR2 as FQGNSA. The CDR3 here is CASRQPGTASYEQYF. DNA for the CDR3: TGTGCCAGCAGGCAACCCGGGACAGCGTCCTACGAGCAGTACTTC.

This chain connects TRBV4-3 to TRBJ2-1, with D perhaps matching TRBD2 (6 bases). Germline CDR1 LGHNA, CDR2 YSLEER. CDR3 length equals 15 residues. V lost 0 bases and J 7 bases, leaving 13 bases between the germline ends. The CDR3 sequence is CASSQDGGRWNEQFF. The CDR3 nucleotides read TGCGCCAGCAGCCAAGATGGGGGGAGATGGAATGAGCAGTTCTTC.

The chain's CDR3 is CASRQGYSNQPQHF. Written as DNA, the CDR3 is TGTGCCAGCCGACAGGGGTACAGCAATCAGCCCCAGCATTTT. V is TRBV7-8 and J is TRBJ1-5; TRBD1 aligns across 8 bases. Trimming cost V 8 bases and J 1 base; bases outside gene matches: 4. Germline V CDR1 and CDR2: SGHVS, FQNEAQ. The CDR3 length is 14 residues.

This clone has just one count. The chain recombines TRBV2 with TRBJ1-4, with D maybe TRBD1 (5 bases). The CDR3 covers 13 residues. With 8 bases removed from V and 8 bases from J, the gap between germline ends came to 15 bases. The germline V gene has CDR1 SNHLY and CDR2 FYNNEI. The CDR3 sequence: CASRKDMREKLFF. The DNA for the CDR3 is TGTGCCAGCCGGAAGGACATGAGGGAAAAACTGTTTTTT.

The chain couples TRBV25-1 to TRBJ2-1; tentatively, D is TRBD2 (5 bases). The V gene lost 4 bases and the J gene lost 9 bases, with 19 bases spanning the gap. The germline CDR1 and CDR2 sequences are MGHDK and SYGVNS. CDR3 length: 15 residues. CDR3 residues: CASSGPFGRGGEQFF. CDR3 bases: TGTGCCAGCAGTGGCCCCTTTGGGAGAGGTGGTGAGCAGTTCTTC.

The V and J genes are TRBV5-1 and TRBJ2-5; 7 nucleotides align to TRBD1. Germline-derived CDR1 and CDR2 are SGHRS and YFSETQ. This CDR3 comprises 14 residues. Losses at the gene ends were 4 bases for V and 3 bases for J; bases not matched to a gene: 6. The CDR3 DNA reads as TGCGCCAGCAGCATGGGGACAGAGAAAGAGACCCAGTACTTC. It yields the protein CASSMGTEKETQYF. The whole variable domain, remainder taken from reference TRBV5-1 and TRBJ2-5, is KAGVTQTPRYLIKTRGQQVTLSCSPISGHRSVSWYQQTPGQGLQFLFEYFSETQRNKGNFPGRFSGRQFSNSRSEMNVSTLELGDSALYLCASSMGTEKETQYFGPGTRLLVL.

This clone was observed a single time. The CDR3 sequence: CASSPTGQAYEQYF. The CDR3 nucleotides read TGTGCCAGCTCACCGACGGGACAGGCCTACGAGCAGTACTTC. This chain uses TRBV18 with TRBJ2-7, with TRBD1 matching over 8 bases. This CDR3 contains 14 residues. V was clipped by 3 bases and J by 2 bases; unmatched bases: 3. Germline V CDR1 and CDR2: KGHSH, LQKENI.